The clone carrying this T cell receptor beta chain was seen repeatedly, ten times or more. One entry per CDR3 protein, called by TCRdb with MiXCR from the 5' RACE reads. The table shows more than 60,000 distinct CDR3 sequences, with under 25% occurring only once. The source of the sample is a study of HIV-infected patients and healthy controls. V lost 1 base and J lost 3, with 14 bases in between. The CDR3 has 15 amino acids. Germline values: CDR1 SGHKS, CDR2 YYEKEE (reference sequence). The sequencing input was CD4+ T cells from blood. The V gene is TRBV5-5, the J gene TRBJ2-7; D possibly uses TRBD1 or TRBD2 (5 bases each). This sequence was found in a human donor in good health. In DNA, the CDR3 is TGTGCCAGCAGCTTGAAGGGGACGGGGTACTACGAGCAGTACTTC. Its translation: CASSLKGTGYYEQYF. The full variable domain, completed using reference TRBV5-5 and TRBJ2-7, is DAGVTQSPTHLIKTRGQQVTLRCSPISGHKSVSWYQQVLGQGPQFIFQYYEKEERGRGNFPDRFSARQFPNYSSELNVNALLLGDSALYLCASSLKGTGYYEQYFGPGTRLTVT.